Below, 29 T cell receptor beta chains from the same sample are listed, as sequenced in a study of T cell repertoires in cytomegalovirus infection. These TCRs are of unknown antigen specificity. MiXCR, applied by TCRdb to the reads, yields one record per CDR3 protein. In the table there are about 350,000 distinct CDR3 sequences, roughly 34% of which are singletons. Sequencing used cultured PBMCs, obtained from culture after CMV antigen stimulation. These receptors were obtained from a human donor in good health (CMV status not recorded). Some clones in this sample may be carry-over from other donors' samples.

The rearrangement uses TRBV24-1 and TRBJ2-3; unclear D gene. CDR3 length equals 14 residues. Trimming stripped 4 bases from V and 3 bases from J, with 10 bases between. Germline CDR1 KGHDR, CDR2 SFDVKD. This CDR3 reads CATSDLDTTDTQYF. The CDR3 DNA sequence: TGTGCCACCAGTGACCTCGACACTACAGATACGCAGTATTTT.

The sample holds a few counts of this clonotype. The rearrangement joins TRBV4-1 to TRBJ1-2; 7 bases map to TRBD1. In germline, CDR1 is MGHRA, CDR2 YSYEKL. Unmatched junction bases numbered 13, after V lost 0 bases and J lost 0 bases. The CDR3 has 19 residues. The CDR3 coding sequence is TGCGCCAGCAGCCAAGATCCCCGGCGCCGGGACAGAACTAACTATGGCTACACCTTC. Its translation is CASSQDPRRRDRTNYGYTF.

This clonotype was found many times. The chain combines TRBV7-2 with TRBJ2-7; D is unclear. The CDR3 extends over 11 amino acids. CDR1 is SGHTA and CDR2 is FQGNSA in the germline V gene. V gave up 5 bases and J gave up 3 bases, with 5 bases separating them. As DNA, the CDR3 is TGTGCCAGCAGCACCCTCTACGAGCAGTACTTC. Translation: CASSTLYEQYF.

The chain combines TRBV9 with TRBJ2-7; D gene ambiguous. This CDR3 region has 15 residues. Looked up from germline, CDR1 is SGDLS and CDR2 is YYNGEE. Trimming took 0 bases from V and 5 from J, leaving 15 bases between them. The CDR3 loop reads CASSVDTLVGNEQYF. DNA for the CDR3: TGTGCCAGCAGCGTAGACACTCTTGTTGGGAACGAGCAGTACTTC.

The V gene is TRBV7-2, the J gene TRBJ2-3; 12 nucleotides line up with TRBD2. The ends lost 1 base at V and 3 bases at J; junction bases unmatched: 5. The germline CDR1 and CDR2 sequences are SGHTA and FQGNSA. The CDR3 is 17 amino acids. CDR3 region: CASSLDLAGGLTDTQYF. In DNA form, the CDR3 reads TGTGCCAGCAGCTTAGATCTAGCGGGAGGGCTGACAGATACGCAGTATTTT.

This clonotype was observed a handful of times. The genes are TRBV6-5 and TRBJ2-1; possibly TRBD1 for D (7 bases). Per the germline V gene, CDR1 is MNHEY and CDR2 is SVGAGI. The CDR3 is 16 residues long. Trimming cost V 6 bases and J 1 base, with 16 bases left between them. CDR3 sequence (DNA): TGTGCCAGCAGCAACGACAGGGACTCTTCCTACAATGAGCAGTTCTTC. This translates into CASSNDRDSSYNEQFF.

This clonotype has just one count. The gene calls are TRBV27 and TRBJ2-1; D unresolved. This CDR3 has 16 residues. Trimming stripped 0 bases from V and 2 bases from J, with 11 bases between. CDR1 is MNHEY and CDR2 is SMNVEV in the germline V gene (reference sequence). For the CDR3, the DNA is TGTGCCAGCAGTTTATCGGCTCGCCTGGCCTACAATGAGCAGTTCTTC. Translated, it gives CASSLSARLAYNEQFF.

This clonotype appeared a few times. The J gene is TRBJ2-3, the V gene TRBV11-3, with D uncertain. Germline CDR1 is SGHNT and CDR2 is YENEEA. V lost 5 bases and J lost 8, with 14 bases in between. The CDR3 runs to 13 residues. The CDR3 region has the DNA TGTGCCAGCAGCACCCGACCAGACGGTACGCAGTATTTT. Translating it yields CASSTRPDGTQYF. Variable domain in full (rest from reference TRBV11-3 and TRBJ2-3): EAGVVQSPRYKIIEKKQPVAFWCNPISGHNTLYWYLQNLGQGPELLIRYENEEAVDDSQLPKDRFSAERLKGVDSTLKIQPAELGDSAVYLCASSTRPDGTQYFGPGTRLTVL.

J is TRBJ1-6 and V is TRBV19, with TRBD1 matching over 8 bases. CDR1 and CDR2 from the germline V gene are LNHDA and SQIVND (reference sequence). With V trimmed by 3 bases and J by 7 bases, 5 bases remained unmatched. The CDR3 has 15 residues. CDR3 in DNA: TGTGCCAGTAGTATTACCGGGACAGGAAATTCACCCCTCCACTTT. Residues: CASSITGTGNSPLHF.

The DNA for the CDR3 is TGTGCCAGCAGTGATTCGGGACAGGTCTATGGCTACACCTTC. This sequence encodes CASSDSGQVYGYTF. V usage is TRBV6-1 and J usage is TRBJ1-2; 8 bases map to TRBD1. This CDR3 region has 14 residues. V shed 3 bases, J shed 4 bases, and the junction held 4 bases outside the gene matches. CDR1 is MNHNS, CDR2 SASEGT, per germline.

Ten or more counts support this clonotype. The V and J genes are TRBV28 and TRBJ2-7, with TRBD1 matching 7 bases. The CDR3 runs 14 residues. V lost 3 bases to trimming and J lost 9 bases; unmatched junction nucleotides: 11. Germline CDR1 is MDHEN and CDR2 is SYDVKM. CDR3 in amino acids: CASSLGQTPYWQYF. The CDR3 DNA follows: TGTGCCAGCAGTTTGGGACAGACCCCGTACTGGCAGTACTTC.

The V and J genes are TRBV11-2 and TRBJ2-7; TRBD1 matches at 9 bases. Germline values: CDR1 SGHAT, CDR2 FQNNGV. Trimming took 0 bases from V and 3 from J; bases not matched to a gene: 3. This CDR3 comprises 15 residues. CDR3 sequence reads: CASSLETGGIYEQYF. The DNA for the CDR3 is TGTGCCAGCAGCTTAGAGACAGGGGGGATCTACGAGCAGTACTTC.

This clonotype came up many times. This chain joins TRBV12-3 or TRBV12-4 and TRBJ2-1, with TRBD2 identical over 8 bases. The CDR3 consists of 15 residues. J was trimmed by 7 bases and V by 2 bases; bases with no gene match: 7. The CDR3 protein is CASSLLLAGGNEQFF. Written as DNA, the CDR3 is TGTGCCAGCAGTTTACTGCTAGCGGGCGGGAATGAGCAGTTCTTC.

The CDR3 is CASMPRENNEQFF. The DNA of the CDR3 is TGTGCCAGCATGCCCAGAGAAAACAATGAGCAGTTCTTC. This sequence joins TRBV7-1 and TRBJ2-1, with D unresolved. TRBV7-1 is given ORF status, its function remaining uncertain. There are 13 residues in the CDR3. V gave up 7 bases and J gave up 5 bases, with 12 bases separating them.

Many counts were recorded for this clonotype. The chain employs TRBV7-3 and TRBJ2-2, with a weak D call TRBD2 (7 bases). The V and J ends lost 1 base and 6 bases respectively, with 15 bases between them. In germline, CDR1 is SGHTA, CDR2 FQGTGA. This CDR3 has 16 amino acids. The CDR3 region is CASSLNRGGGSGELFF. DNA of the CDR3: TGTGCCAGCAGCTTAAATCGAGGGGGGGGTTCCGGGGAGCTGTTTTTT.

The V and J genes are TRBV9 and TRBJ2-7; TRBD2 aligns across 9 bases. The ends lost 0 bases at V and 2 bases at J; junction bases unmatched: 3. The germline CDR1 and CDR2 sequences are SGDLS and YYNGEE. CDR3 length: 15 amino acids. The CDR3 nucleotides read TGTGCCAGCAGCGTAGGACTAGCGGCAACCTACGAGCAGTACTTC. Protein: CASSVGLAATYEQYF.

The chain is built from TRBV4-3 and TRBJ2-7, with unresolved D. V was pared by 0 bases and J by 3 bases, with 12 bases between. Germline V gives CDR1 LGHNA, CDR2 YSLEER. The CDR3 has 15 amino acids. CDR3 nucleotide sequence: TGCGCCAGCAGCCAAGAGGTCGCAGCCTTCTACGAGCAGTACTTC. It encodes CASSQEVAAFYEQYF.

This clonotype was observed a few times. The rearrangement joins TRBV24-1 to TRBJ1-1, with 8 bases lining up with TRBD1. CDR3 length equals 12 residues. CDR1 and CDR2 (germline): KGHDR, SFDVKD. V lost 8 bases, J lost 8 bases, and 6 bases stayed unmatched. CDR3 amino acids: CATTAGTGEAFF. CDR3 nucleotide sequence: TGTGCCACCACCGCCGGGACAGGCGAAGCTTTCTTT.

V usage is TRBV4-1 and J usage is TRBJ2-7; 8 positions agree with TRBD2. V lost 3 bases and J lost 2; bases outside the gene matches: 3. The germline CDR1 and CDR2 sequences are MGHRA and YSYEKL. The CDR3 extends over 14 amino acids. Here the CDR3 DNA reads TGCGCCAGCAGCCACAGCGGGAGCGCCTACGAGCAGTACTTC. Translating gives CASSHSGSAYEQYF.

V usage is TRBV30 and J usage is TRBJ2-5, with TRBD2 as a possible D gene (5 bases). Trimming pared 0 bases from V and 2 bases from J, leaving 7 bases between. The CDR3 consists of 13 residues. The germline gives CDR1 GTSNPN, CDR2 SVGIG (reference sequence). In DNA, the CDR3 is TGTGCCTGGAGTGTTAGCGAGCAAGAGACCCAGTACTTC. It yields the protein CAWSVSEQETQYF.

CDR3 loop: CASTRVAVSNQPQHF. For the CDR3, the DNA is TGTGCCAGCACCCGTGTGGCAGTTAGCAATCAGCCCCAGCATTTT. This sequence joins TRBV19 and TRBJ1-5; D unresolved. V dropped 9 bases and J dropped 0 bases, with 15 bases sitting between them. CDR1 is LNHDA and CDR2 is SQIVND in the germline V gene (reference sequence). The CDR3 extends over 15 amino acids.

The table lists this clonotype with a few counts. The rearrangement uses TRBV27 and TRBJ2-7, with a weak D call TRBD1 (6 bases). The CDR3 runs to 14 residues. V dropped 5 bases and J dropped 1 base, with 12 bases sitting between them. Germline values: CDR1 MNHEY, CDR2 SMNVEV (reference sequence). In nucleotides, the CDR3 is TGTGCCAGCAGTCCCCTGGACAGATCCTACGAGCAGTACGTC. Amino acid sequence: CASSPLDRSYEQYV.

The CDR3 bases are TGTGCCACCAGCAGAGTTGGGACAGGGTACAATGAGCAGTTCTTC. This translates into CATSRVGTGYNEQFF. This chain connects TRBV15 to TRBJ2-1; 9 positions match TRBD1. Trimming took 1 base from V and 4 from J; bases not matched to a gene: 2. The CDR3 length is 15 residues. Germline V gives CDR1 LNHNV, CDR2 YYDKDF (reference sequence).

The chain couples TRBV7-2 to TRBJ2-4; D unresolved. The germline V gene has CDR1 SGHTA and CDR2 FQGNSA. With 6 bases removed from V and 6 bases from J, the gap between germline ends came to 15 bases. This CDR3 is 14 amino acids long. CDR3 sequence: CASRHDTKLNIQYF. CDR3 nucleotide sequence: TGTGCCAGCAGACACGACACAAAATTAAACATTCAGTACTTC.

The chain employs TRBV29-1 and TRBJ2-1, with D maybe TRBD2 (6 bases). Trimming took 3 bases from V and 9 from J, leaving 15 bases between them. The CDR3 has 13 amino acids. Germline assignment: CDR1 SQVTM and CDR2 ANQGSEA. The CDR3 coding sequence is TGCAGCGTTGAGGCTCAGGAGGGATTTGAGCAGTTCTTC. Residues: CSVEAQEGFEQFF.

The chain recombines TRBV28 with TRBJ2-6; D unresolved. Trimming took off 6 bases at V and 6 bases at J, with 21 bases between the two ends. The CDR3 is made up of 17 amino acids. Looked up from germline, CDR1 is MDHEN and CDR2 is SYDVKM. The CDR3 DNA reads as TGTGCCAGCAGCTCGGCGGCAGCCGGGCATATGGCCAACGTCCTGACTTTC. Protein: CASSSAAAGHMANVLTF. The whole variable domain, filled in from reference TRBV28 and TRBJ2-6, reads DVKVTQSSRYLVKRTGEKVFLECVQDMDHENMFWYRQDPGLGLRLIYFSYDVKMKEKGDIPEGYSVSREKKERFSLILESASTNQTSMYLCASSSAAAGHMANVLTFGAGSRLTVL.

The V call is TRBV7-2, the J call TRBJ2-5; D is unclear. V lost 5 bases, J lost 5 bases, and 15 bases lay in between. CDR1 is SGHTA, CDR2 FQGNSA, per germline. The CDR3 extends over 14 amino acids. CDR3 sequence (DNA): TGTGCCAGCAGCACACGACGTGGAGAGGAGACCCAGTACTTC. Translation gives CASSTRRGEETQYF.

The table lists this clonotype with a few counts. The V gene is TRBV27, the J gene TRBJ2-1, with D perhaps matching TRBD2 (7 bases). The CDR3 consists of 15 residues. Trimming stripped 3 bases from V and 13 bases from J, with 22 bases between. CDR1 is MNHEY, CDR2 SMNVEV, per germline (reference sequence). CDR3 coding DNA: TGTGCCAGCAGTTTTACGGGGGGCCAACGGAGGACCCAGTTCTTC. This encodes CASSFTGGQRRTQFF.

This clonotype was recorded at least ten times. The chain uses TRBV29-1 and TRBJ2-3, with TRBD2 identical over 13 bases. V lost 8 bases, J lost 4 bases, and 12 bases stayed unmatched. The CDR3 runs to 16 residues. Germline values: CDR1 SQVTM, CDR2 ANQGSEA. CDR3 DNA: TGCAGCCATCGTACAGGGACTAGCGGGATCCCAGATACGCAGTATTTT. Its translation is CSHRTGTSGIPDTQYF.